This is a list of T cell receptor beta chains from one sample in a study of shared clonotypes between healthy human individuals. Produced via immunoSEQ multiplex PCR; TCRdb's table is partial and in-frame only. The data show approximately 2.5 million clones, with approximately 93% seen just once and approximately 0.36% held by the top ten. The sequencing input was naive CD4+ T cells from PBMCs. Receptor source: a young man in good health. Some clones in this sample may be carry-over from other donors' samples. Both conserved end residues are part of each CDR3. A D gene is named only where the DNA matches it firmly.

V gene	D gene	J gene	CDR3 DNA	CDR3 protein
TRBV6-1	.	TRBJ2-1	TGTGCCAGCAGGGTTGGTCAAGAGCAGTTCTTC	CASRVGQEQFF
TRBV30	.	TRBJ2-1	TGTGCCTGGAGCGCCCCAAACAATGAGCAGTTCTTC	CAWSAPNNEQFF
TRBV5-8	.	TRBJ1-2	TGTGCCAGCAGCTTGGATCCAGGGGTGTTGGGCTACACCTTC	CASSLDPGVLGYTF
TRBV11-2	.	TRBJ2-4	TGTGCCAGCAGCTTACGCCGGGACACCCGTCCGGAAAACATTCAGTACTTC	CASSLRRDTRPENIQYF
TRBV29-1	.	TRBJ2-1	TGCAGCGTGGATCAAATGAAGAGGGTGGGGAAACAGTTCTTC	CSVDQMKRVGKQFF
TRBV28	TRBD1	TRBJ1-2	TGTGCCAGCAGTTTTAGGACAGGTCCCGGGTACACCTTC	CASSFRTGPGYTF
TRBV7-2	.	TRBJ1-5	TGTGCCAGCAGCTTATTTGGCAATCAGCCCCAGCATTTT	CASSLFGNQPQHF
TRBV7-2	TRBD2	TRBJ2-3	TGTGCCAGCAGCGTCTGGACTAGCGGGAGGAGCACAGATACGCAGTATTTT	CASSVWTSGRSTDTQYF
TRBV6-5	.	TRBJ2-7	TGTGCCAGCAGTTACCGGACTACCAGTCCCAGCGAGCAGTACTTC	CASSYRTTSPSEQYF
TRBV11-2	TRBD2	TRBJ2-3	TGTGCCAGCAGCCGCACCTTGGGAGCGGGAGGCGCAGATACGCAGTATTTT	CASSRTLGAGGADTQYF
TRBV27	.	TRBJ2-7	TGTGCCAGCAGTTTGATGAGAGGTTCCTACGAGCAGTACTTC	CASSLMRGSYEQYF
TRBV5-1	TRBD2	TRBJ2-5	TGCGCCAGCAGTAGTATTAGCGGGTCTGGAGAGACCCAGTACTTC	CASSSISGSGETQYF